This T cell receptor beta chain was found in a study of response to subunit inactivated influenza vaccine. Study-level points and caveats: Authors proposed each seasonal influenza vaccination draws in few new T cells.

Trimming shortened V by 1 base and J by 2 bases, and 12 bases separated the two germline ends. The CDR3 runs to 17 residues. Germline V gives CDR1 MGHRA, CDR2 YSYEKL. This clonotype was observed at least ten times. Its specificity is not known. TCRdb passed the RT-PCR reads through MiXCR, listing each CDR3 protein once. Of about 500,000 distinct CDR3 sequences in the sample, 10% to 15% are singletons; the top ten hold around 13%. The chain links TRBV4-1 to TRBJ1-6; tentatively, D is TRBD1 (6 bases). This clonotype was sampled from a man aged 45-65 years who received an inactivated influenza vaccine. Material: PBMCs from blood, obtained roughly 6 weeks after vaccination. The CDR3 DNA reads as TGCGCCAGCAGCCAAGGAAACAGGGATCCCTATAATTCACCCCTCCACTTT. This gives the protein CASSQGNRDPYNSPLHF.